These T cell receptor beta chains were read from a single sample in a study of OX40 agonist ivuxolimab in advanced cancers. Clones were read by immunoSEQ multiplex PCR, and TCRdb kept only the in-frame ones, dropping some. The data contain tens of thousands of clones, about 88% of them seen just once; the ten biggest clones take up approximately 1.1%. The sample consisted of CD4+ or CD8+ T cells sorted from blood, taken in a trial of the OX40 agonist ivuxolimab. The source is an adult with an advanced solid tumor such as melanoma, head and neck, liver or kidney cancer. Each CDR3 is given with its conserved first and last residue. D genes are given only for firm matches. The size field is filled for only some rows; it gives once, few, many or a size class.

>15|TRBJ1-5|-|-|TRBV28
TGTGCCAGCAGTGCCCGATCAGGGGAGGGTCAGCCCCAGCATTTT
CASSARSGEGQPQHF
>13|TRBJ1-1|-|TRBD1|TRBV18
TGTGCCAGCTCACCGGCAGGGGGGACTGAAGCTTTCTTT
CASSPAGGTEAFF
>16|TRBJ2-2|-|TRBD2|TRBV27
TGTGCCAGCAGTTTCAGCGGGGGCACAGGCACCGGGGAGCTGTTTTTT
CASSFSGGTGTGELFF
>14|TRBJ1-2|-|-|TRBV7-2
TGTGCCAGCAGCACCCCAACAGGGTTCCGGGGCTACACCTTC
CASSTPTGFRGYTF
>18|TRBJ2-2|-|TRBD2|TRBV28
TGTGCCAGCAGTTTATTTGATAGCGGGAGGGGGTACACCGGGGAGCTGTTTTTT
CASSLFDSGRGYTGELFF
>15|TRBJ2-1|-|-|TRBV30
TGTGCCTGGAGTGTCCAACAGAGCTCCTACAATGAGCAGTTCTTC
CAWSVQQSSYNEQFF
>16|TRBJ2-2|few|TRBD2|TRBV27
TGTGCCAGCAGCTTCTCGAGCGGGAGGAACACCGGGGAGCTGTTTTTT
CASSFSSGRNTGELFF
>12|TRBJ2-7|-|-|TRBV28
TGTGCCAGCAGTTCCCCACGGTACGAGCAGTACTTC
CASSSPRYEQYF
>17|TRBJ2-1|-|-|TRBV5-1
TGCGCCAGCAGCTTAATCCCCGGCCTTAACTCCTACAATGAGCAGTTCTTC
CASSLIPGLNSYNEQFF
>13|TRBJ1-1|-|-|TRBV5-1
TGCGCCAGCAGCGGAGACAGGTTTACTGAAGCTTTCTTT
CASSGDRFTEAFF
>17|TRBJ2-7|-|-|TRBV21-1
TGTGCCAGCAGCATTTTCTTCCCAGCGGGAGCGGGGAACGAGCAGTACTTC
CASSIFFPAGAGNEQYF